Each of the 30 T cell receptor beta chains below was sequenced from the same sample in a study of T cell responses to AZD1222 COVID-19 vaccine. The assay was immunoSEQ multiplex PCR, and TCRdb's table has in-frame clones only and misses some. The sample carries some 150,000 clones, 88% recorded once. This specimen was peripheral blood, taken 28 days after the second AZD1222 dose. All receptors derive from an adult who received the AZD1222 COVID-19 vaccine.

The V call is TRBV5-8, the J call TRBJ1-2, with D hard to call. The CDR3 length is 14 residues. Trimming left V 0 bases short and J 10 bases short, with 16 bases between. Germline CDR1 is SGHTS and CDR2 is YDEGEE. The CDR3 region is CASSLGARGYDYTF. The CDR3 DNA sequence: TGTGCCAGCAGCTTGGGGGCCCGGGGTTACGACTACACCTTC.

The gene calls are TRBV19 and TRBJ2-5; D may be TRBD2 (7 bases). CDR1 and CDR2 from the germline V gene are LNHDA and SQIVND (reference sequence). CDR3 length equals 14 residues. V lost 3 bases to trimming and J lost 4 bases, with 12 bases between them. The CDR3 protein is CASSIGQRGETQYF. DNA for the CDR3: TGTGCCAGTAGTATCGGACAGCGGGGAGAGACCCAGTACTTC.

The V call is TRBV30, the J call TRBJ2-1; D may be TRBD1 (6 bases). CDR3 length: 12 residues. Trimming shortened V by 4 bases and J by 11 bases, and 15 bases separated the two germline ends. Per the germline V gene, CDR1 is GTSNPN and CDR2 is SVGIG (reference sequence). DNA for the CDR3: TGTGCCTGGAACCTAGTAGGGGGAAAGCAGTTCTTC. Translation gives CAWNLVGGKQFF.

V usage is TRBV19 and J usage is TRBJ2-4; D remains unclear. Trimming stripped 5 bases from V and 3 bases from J, with 5 bases between. The CDR3 spans 12 residues. Germline CDR1 reads LNHDA; CDR2 reads SQIVND (reference sequence). CDR3 nucleotides: TGTGCCAGTAGTGGCTACAAAAACATTCAGTACTTC. Translated, it gives CASSGYKNIQYF.

The chain is built from TRBV7-8 and TRBJ2-3; TRBD1 might be the D (6 bases). Germline lookup yields CDR1 SGHVS and CDR2 FQNEAQ. The V and J ends lost 2 bases and 4 bases respectively, with 16 bases between them. The CDR3 loop spans 16 amino acids. CDR3 DNA: TGTGCCAGCAGCTTACTGGGGGCCGGTACATCAGATACGCAGTATTTT. It codes for CASSLLGAGTSDTQYF.

The rearrangement links TRBV10-3 to TRBJ1-3; TRBD1 is a possible D gene (6 bases). CDR3 size: 14 residues. The germline V gene encodes CDR1 ENHRY and CDR2 SYGVKD. V shed 4 bases and J shed 1 base, with 8 bases lying between them. The CDR3 sequence is CAISVTGSGNTIYF. The CDR3 nucleotides are TGTGCCATCAGTGTTACAGGGTCTGGAAACACCATATATTTT.

This chain uses TRBV7-9 with TRBJ1-1; perhaps TRBD1 as D (5 bases). There are 17 residues in the CDR3. Germline values: CDR1 SEHNR, CDR2 FQNEAQ (reference sequence). V gave up 0 bases and J gave up 4 bases, with 18 bases separating them. This CDR3 reads CASSLAGRAIGGTEAFF. The CDR3 DNA sequence: TGTGCCAGCAGCTTAGCGGGCAGGGCAATCGGAGGCACTGAAGCTTTCTTT.

This rearrangement joins TRBV6-2 or TRBV6-3 to TRBJ1-2; the D is unclear. Trimming took off 0 bases at V and 3 bases at J, with 5 bases between the two ends. CDR1 MNHEY and CDR2 SVGEGT come from the germline V gene. The CDR3 loop spans 13 amino acids. The CDR3 nucleotides are TGTGCCAGCAGTTACTCCCGGGACTATGGCTACACCTTC. Amino acid sequence: CASSYSRDYGYTF.

The gene calls are TRBV7-9 and TRBJ2-3, with D possibly being TRBD1 (6 bases). Trimming pared 4 bases from V and 2 bases from J, leaving 13 bases between. Germline V gene sequence: CDR1 SEHNR, CDR2 FQNEAQ (reference sequence). The CDR3 extends over 15 amino acids. CDR3 sequence (DNA): TGTGCCAGCAGCTCAGGGGCAACTTACACAGATACGCAGTATTTT. This codes for CASSSGATYTDTQYF.

The J gene is TRBJ1-4, the V gene TRBV9; 7 bases are shared with TRBD1. Germline assignment: CDR1 SGDLS and CDR2 YYNGEE. The junction had 3 bases not matched to a gene; V was cut back by 3 bases and J by 4 bases. The length of the CDR3 is 14 residues. CDR3 in amino acids: CASSEGQINEKLFF. In nucleotides, the CDR3 is TGTGCCAGCAGCGAGGGACAGATTAATGAAAAACTGTTTTTT.

The rearrangement joins TRBV30 to TRBJ1-1, with TRBD1 identical over 8 bases. Looked up from germline, CDR1 is GTSNPN and CDR2 is SVGIG (reference sequence). V shed 3 bases and J 5 bases; nucleotides not matched to a gene: 11. The length of the CDR3 is 15 residues. Here the CDR3 reads CAWRETPGGRTEAFF. CDR3 sequence (DNA): TGTGCCTGGAGAGAGACCCCAGGGGGCCGTACTGAAGCTTTCTTT.

The CDR3: CASSPHRGINYGYTF. The DNA for the CDR3 is TGTGCCAGCAGCCCCCACAGGGGCATAAACTATGGCTACACCTTC. This chain uses TRBV9 with TRBJ1-2; 7 bases match TRBD1. The germline gives CDR1 SGDLS, CDR2 YYNGEE. Trimming removed 4 bases from V and 2 bases from J; junction bases left unmatched: 8. CDR3 length equals 15 residues.

The chain has TRBV11-3 and TRBJ1-1; 7 bases fit TRBD1. After removal of 9 bases from V and 1 base from J, the junction contained 14 bases not matched to a gene. There are 16 residues in the CDR3. From germline, CDR1 is SGHNT and CDR2 YENEEA. CDR3 nucleotides: TGTGCCAGTCCGACAGGGAGTTATAAGGGGAACACTGAAGCTTTCTTT. It specifies CASPTGSYKGNTEAFF.

This clone was observed a handful of times. This chain uses TRBV6-5 with TRBJ1-1; 9 nucleotides agree with TRBD1. V lost 6 bases, J lost 3 bases, and 5 bases stayed unmatched. The CDR3 has 14 residues. Germline V gene sequence: CDR1 MNHEY, CDR2 SVGAGI. CDR3 DNA: TGTGCCAGCAGGCCGACAGGGGGGCACACTGAAGCTTTCTTT. Translated, it gives CASRPTGGHTEAFF.

This rearrangement joins TRBV18 to TRBJ1-4; 8 positions match TRBD1. The CDR3 spans 15 residues. Per the germline V gene, CDR1 is KGHSH and CDR2 is LQKENI. With 3 bases clipped from V and 6 bases from J, the junction kept 6 bases outside the gene matches. The CDR3, as DNA: TGTGCCAGCTCACCTCAGGGGGCTGAGTATGAAAAACTGTTTTTT. Translation: CASSPQGAEYEKLFF. The whole variable domain, filled in from reference TRBV18 and TRBJ1-4, reads NAGVMQNPRHLVRRRGQEARLRCSPMKGHSHVYWYRQLPEEGLKFMVYLQKENIIDESGMPKERFSAEFPKEGPSILRIQQVVRGDSAAYFCASSPQGAEYEKLFFGSGTQLSVL.

The chain recombines TRBV19 with TRBJ1-5; the match to TRBD1 covers 7 bases. CDR1 and CDR2 from the germline V gene are LNHDA and SQIVND (reference sequence). V was pared by 6 bases and J by 0 bases, with 5 bases of the junction left unmatched. The CDR3 is 15 residues long. The CDR3 spells CASSETGYSNQPQHF. CDR3 in DNA: TGTGCCAGTAGCGAGACAGGGTATAGCAATCAGCCCCAGCATTTT. The entire variable domain, with the rest obtained from reference TRBV19 and TRBJ1-5, is as follows: DGGITQSPKYLFRKEGQNVTLSCEQNLNHDAMYWYRQDPGQGLRLIYYSQIVNDFQKGDIAEGYSVSREKKESFPLTVTSAQKNPTAFYLCASSETGYSNQPQHFGDGTRLSIL.

The gene calls are TRBV10-1 and TRBJ2-1; TRBD2 matches 11 bases. The CDR3 has 14 residues. V was clipped by 0 bases and J by 13 bases; unmatched bases: 5. The germline V gene has CDR1 WNHNN and CDR2 SYGVQD (reference sequence). This CDR3 is CASSESGSGGVQFF. The CDR3 DNA sequence: TGCGCCAGCAGTGAGTCCGGTAGCGGGGGGGTCCAGTTCTTC.

This clone came up a few times. The chain combines TRBV6-2 or TRBV6-3 with TRBJ1-2; D gene uncertain. V lost 2 bases and J 6 bases, leaving 22 bases between the germline ends. Germline values: CDR1 MNHEY, CDR2 SVGEGT. The CDR3 runs to 17 residues. DNA for the CDR3: TGTGCCAGCAGTTACAGACGACCCAACCGTATGGGTGATGGCTACACCTTC. Translated, it gives CASSYRRPNRMGDGYTF.

The V and J genes are TRBV2 and TRBJ2-1; D is unresolved. The CDR3 contains 12 residues. Germline V lookup: CDR1 SNHLY, CDR2 FYNNEI. V was shortened by 3 bases and J by 11 bases, with 11 bases between the two germline ends. CDR3 region: CASSESGRKQFF. The CDR3 nucleotides read TGTGCCAGCAGTGAGTCCGGTAGGAAGCAGTTCTTC.

This clone was recorded once. V and J are TRBV6-5 and TRBJ1-3; 7 bases map to TRBD1. V lost 4 bases and J lost 3; bases outside the gene matches: 6. The length of the CDR3 is 15 residues. CDR1 is MNHEY, CDR2 SVGAGI, per germline. Here the CDR3 reads CASSLGQIIGNTIYF. The CDR3 DNA sequence: TGTGCCAGCAGTTTGGGACAGATCATTGGAAACACCATATATTTT.

The rearrangement links TRBV7-3 to TRBJ2-2, with TRBD1 as a possible D gene (6 bases). The V end lost 5 bases, the J end lost 7 bases, and 23 bases lay between the germline ends. The CDR3 runs to 17 residues. CDR1 is SGHTA and CDR2 is FQGTGA in the germline V gene. In DNA, the CDR3 is TGTGCCAGCAGCATCAATCACCGGACAGCCCGAGGCGGGGAGCTGTTTTTT. Translated, it gives CASSINHRTARGGELFF.

The chain recombines TRBV6-5 with TRBJ2-1, with TRBD1 identical over 7 bases. CDR1 is MNHEY, CDR2 SVGAGI, per germline. V was pared by 9 bases and J by 2 bases, with 10 bases of the junction left unmatched. There are 15 residues in the CDR3. The CDR3 coding sequence is TGTGCCAGTAGTCGTGGGCAGGGGGCCTACAATGAGCAGTTCTTC. Translated, it gives CASSRGQGAYNEQFF.

The V call is TRBV19, the J call TRBJ2-2, with D perhaps matching TRBD1 (6 bases). Trimming stripped 2 bases from V and 4 bases from J, with 8 bases between. Per germline, CDR1 LNHDA and CDR2 SQIVND (reference sequence). This CDR3 is built from 14 residues. The CDR3 nucleotides are TGTGCCAGTAGTATAACAGGGAGCACCGGGGAGCTGTTTTTT. Protein: CASSITGSTGELFF.

V and J are TRBV30 and TRBJ1-1; D is perhaps TRBD1 (6 bases). Germline-derived CDR1 and CDR2 are GTSNPN and SVGIG (reference sequence). V shed 5 bases and J shed 2 bases, with 9 bases lying between them. This CDR3 contains 12 residues. The CDR3 loop is CAWGQLNTEAFF. CDR3 nucleotide sequence: TGTGCCTGGGGACAGTTAAACACTGAAGCTTTCTTT.

J is TRBJ2-7 and V is TRBV29-1, with a possible D match to TRBD2 (6 bases). Deletions cut 4 bases from V and 6 bases from J, with 13 bases between. This CDR3 has 12 amino acids. The germline V gene encodes CDR1 SQVTM and CDR2 ANQGSEA. The CDR3 DNA follows: TGCAGCGTTGGACTTGGAGGGGTCGAGCAGTACTTC. Translating it yields CSVGLGGVEQYF.

The chain couples TRBV9 to TRBJ2-3; 7 bases are a match to TRBD1. The CDR3 covers 15 residues. The germline gives CDR1 SGDLS, CDR2 YYNGEE. With 4 bases clipped from V and 2 bases from J, the junction kept 7 bases outside the gene matches. The CDR3 nucleotides are TGTGCCAGCAGCTCGTCCAGGGGGTTCACAGATACGCAGTATTTT. Translation: CASSSSRGFTDTQYF.

The chain recombines TRBV11-3 with TRBJ2-7, with D perhaps being TRBD1 or TRBD2 (6 bases each). The CDR3 is 14 amino acids. V lost 1 base, J lost 7 bases, and 14 bases lay in between. The V gene's germline CDR1 is SGHNT and CDR2 YENEEA. The CDR3 bases are TGTGCCAGCAGCTTAGCGGGGGCCGCAAGAGAGCAGTACTTC. Protein: CASSLAGAAREQYF.

The rearrangement joins TRBV2 to TRBJ1-5, with unresolved D. CDR3 length equals 19 residues. Per germline, CDR1 SNHLY and CDR2 FYNNEI. Trimming left V 5 bases short and J 2 bases short, with 25 bases between. The CDR3 protein is CASSMPSPGVSMGNQPQHF. The DNA of the CDR3 is TGTGCCAGCAGTATGCCGTCTCCTGGTGTCAGTATGGGCAATCAGCCCCAGCATTTT.

The chain employs TRBV6-5 and TRBJ1-3, with D uncertain. V was shortened by 6 bases and J by 4 bases, with 16 bases between the two germline ends. The length of the CDR3 is 15 residues. Per the germline V gene, CDR1 is MNHEY and CDR2 is SVGAGI. In DNA form, the CDR3 reads TGTGCCAGCAGCCCCCTTTCACCCCCAGGAAACACCATATATTTT. Residues: CASSPLSPPGNTIYF.

The rearrangement joins TRBV11-2 to TRBJ2-1, with D perhaps being TRBD1 or TRBD2 (5 bases each). Trimming pared 5 bases from V and 10 bases from J, leaving 9 bases between. The CDR3 has 11 amino acids. The germline gives CDR1 SGHAT, CDR2 FQNNGV. CDR3 protein: CASSRDEEQFF. For the CDR3, the DNA is TGTGCCAGCAGCAGGGACGAGGAGCAGTTCTTC.